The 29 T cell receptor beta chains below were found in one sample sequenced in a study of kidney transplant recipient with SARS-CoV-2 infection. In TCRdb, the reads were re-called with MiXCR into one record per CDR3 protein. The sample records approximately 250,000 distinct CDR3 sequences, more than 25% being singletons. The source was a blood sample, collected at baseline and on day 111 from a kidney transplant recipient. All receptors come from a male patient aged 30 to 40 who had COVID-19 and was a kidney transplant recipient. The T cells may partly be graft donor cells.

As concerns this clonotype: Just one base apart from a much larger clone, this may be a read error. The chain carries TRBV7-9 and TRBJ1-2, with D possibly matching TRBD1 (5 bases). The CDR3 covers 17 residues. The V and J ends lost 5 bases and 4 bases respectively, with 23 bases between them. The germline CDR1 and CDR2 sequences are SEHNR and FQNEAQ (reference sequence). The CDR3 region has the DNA TGTGCCAGCAGCCCCCAGTTATACCAGGGAAAGACCTATGGCTACACCTTC. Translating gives CASSPQLYQGKTYGYTF.

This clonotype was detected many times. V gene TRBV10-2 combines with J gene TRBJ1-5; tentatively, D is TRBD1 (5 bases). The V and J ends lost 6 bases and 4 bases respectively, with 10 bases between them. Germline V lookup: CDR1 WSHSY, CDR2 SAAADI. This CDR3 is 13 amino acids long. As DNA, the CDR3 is TGCGCCAGCAGAGACAGCATTAATCAGCCCCAGCATTTT. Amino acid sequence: CASRDSINQPQHF.

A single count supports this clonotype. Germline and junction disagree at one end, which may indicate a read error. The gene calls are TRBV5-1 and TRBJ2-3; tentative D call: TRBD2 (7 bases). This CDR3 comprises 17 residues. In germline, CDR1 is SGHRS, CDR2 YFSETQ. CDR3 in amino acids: CAGSPWGGRGRTDTQYF. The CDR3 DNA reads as TGCGCCGGCAGCCCCTGGGGGGGCCGTGGGAGGACAGATACGCAGTATTTT.

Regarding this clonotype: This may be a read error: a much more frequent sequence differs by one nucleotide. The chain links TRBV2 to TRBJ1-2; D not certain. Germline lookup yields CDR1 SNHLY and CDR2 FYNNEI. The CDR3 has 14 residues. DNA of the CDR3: TGTACCAGCAGTGAAAATCACAGCAACTATGGCTACACCTTC. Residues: CTSSENHSNYGYTF.

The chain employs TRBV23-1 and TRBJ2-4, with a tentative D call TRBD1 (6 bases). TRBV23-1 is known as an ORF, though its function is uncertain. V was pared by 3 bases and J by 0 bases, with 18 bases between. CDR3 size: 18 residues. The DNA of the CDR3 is TGCGCCAGCAGTCACGAGCCCTACAGGGTAATAGCCAAAAACATTCAGTACTTC. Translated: CASSHEPYRVIAKNIQYF.

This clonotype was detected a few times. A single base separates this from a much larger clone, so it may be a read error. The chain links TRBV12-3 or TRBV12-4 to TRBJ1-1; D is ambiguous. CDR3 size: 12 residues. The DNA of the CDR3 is TGTGCCAGCAGTTTACACAGCCTCGAAGTTTTCTTT. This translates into CASSLHSLEVFF.

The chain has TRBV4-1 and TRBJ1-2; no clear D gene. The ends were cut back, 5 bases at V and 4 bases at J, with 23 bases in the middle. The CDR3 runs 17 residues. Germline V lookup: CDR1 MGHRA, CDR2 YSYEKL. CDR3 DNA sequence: TGCGCCAGCAGCAAACCACCCTGGAACCGAAAGACCTATGGCTACACCTTC. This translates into CASSKPPWNRKTYGYTF.

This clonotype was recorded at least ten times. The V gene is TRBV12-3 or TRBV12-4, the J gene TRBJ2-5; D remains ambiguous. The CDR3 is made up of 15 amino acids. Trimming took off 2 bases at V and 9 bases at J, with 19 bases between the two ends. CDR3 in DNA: TGTGCCAGCAGTTTAACCGGTCCCCGACATGGAGCCCAGTACTTC. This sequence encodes CASSLTGPRHGAQYF.

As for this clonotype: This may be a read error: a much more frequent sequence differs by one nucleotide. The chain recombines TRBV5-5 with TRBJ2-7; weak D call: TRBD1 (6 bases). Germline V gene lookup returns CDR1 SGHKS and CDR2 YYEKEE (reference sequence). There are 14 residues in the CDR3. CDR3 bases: TGTGCCAGCAGCCTGATGGGGGCCACCTACGGGCAGTACTTC. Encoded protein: CASSLMGATYGQYF.

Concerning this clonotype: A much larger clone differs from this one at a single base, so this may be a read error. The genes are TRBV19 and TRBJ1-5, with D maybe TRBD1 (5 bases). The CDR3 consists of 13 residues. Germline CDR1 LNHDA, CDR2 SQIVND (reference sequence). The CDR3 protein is CAGSPGRNQPQHF. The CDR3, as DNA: TGTGCCGGTAGTCCGGGGCGGAATCAGCCCCAGCATTTT.

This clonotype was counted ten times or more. The CDR3 region is CASRDSVSRKTYGYTF. Written as DNA, the CDR3 is TGTGCCAGCAGGGATTCTGTCTCGCGAAAGACCTATGGCTACACCTTC. The V and J genes are TRBV5-5 and TRBJ1-2; D not resolved. Germline-derived CDR1 and CDR2 are SGHKS and YYEKEE (reference sequence). Between the trimmed V and J ends, which lost 5 bases and 4 bases, there was a span of 21 bases. The CDR3 contains 16 residues.

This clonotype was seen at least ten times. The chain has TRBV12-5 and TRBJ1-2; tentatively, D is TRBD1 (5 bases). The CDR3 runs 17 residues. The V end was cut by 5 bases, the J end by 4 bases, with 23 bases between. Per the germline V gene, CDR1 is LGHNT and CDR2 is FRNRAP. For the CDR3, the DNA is TGTGCTAGTGGTATTGCGCCTTTGCAGGGAAAGACCTATGGCTACACCTTC. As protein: CASGIAPLQGKTYGYTF.

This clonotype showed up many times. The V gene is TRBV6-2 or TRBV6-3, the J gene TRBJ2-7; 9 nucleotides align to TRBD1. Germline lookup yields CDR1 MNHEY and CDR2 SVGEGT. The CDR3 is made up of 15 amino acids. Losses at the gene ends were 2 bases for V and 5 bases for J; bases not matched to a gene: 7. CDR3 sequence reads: CASSYAGTGMDEQYF. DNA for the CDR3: TGTGCCAGCAGTTACGCCGGGACAGGGATGGACGAGCAGTACTTC.

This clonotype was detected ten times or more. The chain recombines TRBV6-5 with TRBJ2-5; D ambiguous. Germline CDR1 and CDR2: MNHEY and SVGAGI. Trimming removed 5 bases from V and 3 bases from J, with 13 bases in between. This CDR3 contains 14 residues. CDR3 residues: CASSRMGREETQYF. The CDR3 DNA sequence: TGTGCCAGCAGTAGGATGGGCAGAGAAGAGACCCAGTACTTC.

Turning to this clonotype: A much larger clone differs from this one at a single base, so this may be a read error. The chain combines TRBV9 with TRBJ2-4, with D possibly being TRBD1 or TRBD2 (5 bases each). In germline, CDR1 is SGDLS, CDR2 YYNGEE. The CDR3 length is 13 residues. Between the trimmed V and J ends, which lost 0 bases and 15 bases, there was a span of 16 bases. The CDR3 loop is CASSVAGRDERYF. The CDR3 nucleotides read TGTGCCAGCAGCGTAGCGGGCAGGGACGAGCGGTACTTC.

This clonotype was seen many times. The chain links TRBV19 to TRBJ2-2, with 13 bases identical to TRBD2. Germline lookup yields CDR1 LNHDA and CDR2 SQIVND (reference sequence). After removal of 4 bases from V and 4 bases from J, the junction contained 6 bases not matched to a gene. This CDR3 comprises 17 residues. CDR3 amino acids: CASSKGLAGSVTGELFF. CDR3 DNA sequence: TGTGCCAGTAGTAAGGGACTAGCGGGGTCGGTCACCGGGGAGCTGTTTTTT.

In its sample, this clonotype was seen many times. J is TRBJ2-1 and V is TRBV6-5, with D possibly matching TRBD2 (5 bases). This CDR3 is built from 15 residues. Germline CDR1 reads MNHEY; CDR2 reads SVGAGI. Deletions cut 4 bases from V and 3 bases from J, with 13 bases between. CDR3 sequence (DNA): TGTGCCAGCAGTTTCAACGCGGGTAACTACAATGAGCAGTTCTTC. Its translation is CASSFNAGNYNEQFF.

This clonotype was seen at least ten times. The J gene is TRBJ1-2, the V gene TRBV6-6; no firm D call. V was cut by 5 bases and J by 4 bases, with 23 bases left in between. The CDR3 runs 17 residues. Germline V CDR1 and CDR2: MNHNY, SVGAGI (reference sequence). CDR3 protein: CASSICKGGRKTYGYTF. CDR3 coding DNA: TGTGCCAGCAGTATCTGCAAAGGTGGGAGAAAGACCTATGGCTACACCTTC.

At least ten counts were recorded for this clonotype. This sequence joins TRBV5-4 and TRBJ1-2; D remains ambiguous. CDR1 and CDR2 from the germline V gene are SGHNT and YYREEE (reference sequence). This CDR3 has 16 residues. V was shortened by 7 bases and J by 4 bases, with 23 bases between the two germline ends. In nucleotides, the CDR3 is TGTGCCAGCCTACAGCACGTACCAGGAAAGACCTATGGCTACACCTTC. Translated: CASLQHVPGKTYGYTF.

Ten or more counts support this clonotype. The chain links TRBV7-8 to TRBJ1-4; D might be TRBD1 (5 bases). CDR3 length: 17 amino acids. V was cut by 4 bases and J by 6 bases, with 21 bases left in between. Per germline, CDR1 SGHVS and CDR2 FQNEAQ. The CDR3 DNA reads TGTGCCAGCAGCTACCGATCCCCAGGGCCTTTGGATGAAAAACTGTTTTTT. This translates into CASSYRSPGPLDEKLFF.

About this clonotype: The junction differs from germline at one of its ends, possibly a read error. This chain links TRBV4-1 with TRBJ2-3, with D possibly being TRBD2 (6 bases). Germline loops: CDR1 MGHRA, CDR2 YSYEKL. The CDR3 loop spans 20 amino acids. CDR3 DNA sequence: TGCGCCAGCGGCCAAGATATGGCTAGCGCCCTCTTAGCCGGCACAGATACGCAGTATTTT. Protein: CASGQDMASALLAGTDTQYF.

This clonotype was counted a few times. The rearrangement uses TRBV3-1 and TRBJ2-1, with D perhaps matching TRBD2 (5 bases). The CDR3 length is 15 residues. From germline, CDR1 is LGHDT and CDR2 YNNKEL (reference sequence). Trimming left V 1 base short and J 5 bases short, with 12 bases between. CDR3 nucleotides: TGTGCCAGCAGCCAAGTTGGTAGCGTCGACAATGAGCAGTTCTTC. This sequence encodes CASSQVGSVDNEQFF.

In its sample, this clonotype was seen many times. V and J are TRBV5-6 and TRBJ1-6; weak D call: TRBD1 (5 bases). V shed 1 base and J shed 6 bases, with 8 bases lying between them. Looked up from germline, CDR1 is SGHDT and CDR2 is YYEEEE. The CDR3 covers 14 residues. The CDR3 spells CASSLRGSNSPLHF. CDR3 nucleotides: TGTGCCAGCAGCTTGAGGGGTAGTAATTCACCCCTCCACTTT.

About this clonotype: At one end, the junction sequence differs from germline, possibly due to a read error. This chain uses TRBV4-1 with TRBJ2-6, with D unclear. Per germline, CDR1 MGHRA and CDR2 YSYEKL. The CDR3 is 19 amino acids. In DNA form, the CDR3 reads TGCGCCGGCAGCATAGGAAGCCTAGAACCACAAAGTCGGGCCAACGTCCTGACTTTC. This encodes CAGSIGSLEPQSRANVLTF.

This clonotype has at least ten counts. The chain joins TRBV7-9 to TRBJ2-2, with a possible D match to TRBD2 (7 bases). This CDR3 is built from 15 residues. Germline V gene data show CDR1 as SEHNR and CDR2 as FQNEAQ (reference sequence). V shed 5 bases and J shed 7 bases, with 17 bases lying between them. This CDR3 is CASSHGGLTFGELFF. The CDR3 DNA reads TGTGCCAGCAGCCACGGGGGGCTCACGTTCGGGGAGCTGTTTTTT.

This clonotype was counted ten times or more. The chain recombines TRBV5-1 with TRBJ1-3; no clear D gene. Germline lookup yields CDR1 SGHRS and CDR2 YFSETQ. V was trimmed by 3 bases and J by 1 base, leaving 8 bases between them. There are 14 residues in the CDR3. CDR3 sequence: CASSSAASGNTIYF. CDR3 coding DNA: TGCGCCAGCAGCTCCGCAGCATCTGGAAACACCATATATTTT.

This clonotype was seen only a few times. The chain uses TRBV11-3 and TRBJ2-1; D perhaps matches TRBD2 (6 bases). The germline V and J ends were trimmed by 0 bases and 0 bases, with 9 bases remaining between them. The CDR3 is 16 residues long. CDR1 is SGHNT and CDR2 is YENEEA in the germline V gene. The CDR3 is CASSLDVGLSYNEQFF. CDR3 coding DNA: TGTGCCAGCAGCTTAGATGTGGGACTCTCCTACAATGAGCAGTTCTTC.

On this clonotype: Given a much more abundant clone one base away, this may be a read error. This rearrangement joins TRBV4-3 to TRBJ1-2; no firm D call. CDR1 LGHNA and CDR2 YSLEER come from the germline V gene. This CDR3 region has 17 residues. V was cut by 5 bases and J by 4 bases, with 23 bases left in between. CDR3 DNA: TGCGCCAGCAGCTCATTAAAAGGACGTCGAAAGACCTATGGCTACACCTTC. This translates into CASSSLKGRRKTYGYTF.

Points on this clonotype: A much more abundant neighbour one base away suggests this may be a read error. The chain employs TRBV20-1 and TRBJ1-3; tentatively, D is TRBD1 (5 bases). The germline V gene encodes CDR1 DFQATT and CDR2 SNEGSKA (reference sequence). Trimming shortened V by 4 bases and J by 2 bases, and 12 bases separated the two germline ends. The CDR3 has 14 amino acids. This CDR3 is CSANRDGTGNTIYF. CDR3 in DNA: TGCAGTGCTAACCGGGACGGTACTGGAAACACCATATATTTT.